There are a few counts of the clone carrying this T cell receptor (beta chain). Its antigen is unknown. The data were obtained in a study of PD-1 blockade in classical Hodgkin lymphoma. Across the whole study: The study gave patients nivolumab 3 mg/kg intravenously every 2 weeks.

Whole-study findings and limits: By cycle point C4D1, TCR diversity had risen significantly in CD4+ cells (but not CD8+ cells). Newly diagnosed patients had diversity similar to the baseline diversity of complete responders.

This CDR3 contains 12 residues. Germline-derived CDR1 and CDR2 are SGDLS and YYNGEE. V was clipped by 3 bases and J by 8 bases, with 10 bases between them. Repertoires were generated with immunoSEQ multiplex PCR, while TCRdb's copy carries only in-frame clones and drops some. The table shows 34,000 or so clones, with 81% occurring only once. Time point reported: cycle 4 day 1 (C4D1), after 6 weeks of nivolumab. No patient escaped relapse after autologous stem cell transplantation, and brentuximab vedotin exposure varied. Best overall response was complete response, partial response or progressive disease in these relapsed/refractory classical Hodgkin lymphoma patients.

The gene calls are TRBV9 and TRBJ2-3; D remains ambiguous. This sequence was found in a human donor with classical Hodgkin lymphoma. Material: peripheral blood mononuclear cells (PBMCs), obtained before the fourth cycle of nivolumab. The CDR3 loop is CASSAVESTQYF. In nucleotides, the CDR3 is TGTGCCAGCAGCGCGGTCGAAAGTACGCAGTATTTT.